Following are 22 T cell receptor beta chains from one sample sequenced in a study of T-cell memory formation after mild COVID-19 listed by TCRdb under 2021. Library construction relied on 5' RACE. TCRdb records Illumina NovaSeq 6000 as the sequencer. TCRdb reprocessed the public reads (quality trimming at Q25 with fastp, clone calling with MiXCR) and kept in-frame beta chains. Identical CDR3 proteins give one entry, which carries the most common genes and DNA. Within this sample are roughly 200,000 distinct CDR3 sequences, with approximately 16% of them counted one time only. 2.4% of the sample is taken by the ten largest. Material: PBMCs or a T cell subset sorted from them (not recorded which). These receptors all stem from an adult woman who had mild COVID-19 (a few samples of this study predate the infection). The sample titles of this study are shuffled in the database, so cell type and time point are left out; the donor was told from shared clones.

This clonotype was counted only a few times. This sequence joins TRBV5-1 and TRBJ2-5; D remains ambiguous. The CDR3 spans 13 residues. Between the trimmed V and J ends, which lost 1 base and 2 bases, there was a span of 6 bases. CDR1 and CDR2 (germline): SGHRS, YFSETQ. This chain's CDR3 is CASSLLHQETQYF. Written as DNA, the CDR3 is TGCGCCAGCAGCTTGTTGCATCAAGAGACCCAGTACTTC.

The gene calls are TRBV7-9 and TRBJ2-7, with D perhaps being TRBD1 or TRBD2 (6 bases each). V was clipped by 4 bases and J by 3 bases, with 13 bases between them. Germline lookup yields CDR1 SEHNR and CDR2 FQNEAQ (reference sequence). The length of the CDR3 is 14 residues. CDR3 amino acids: CASSSQGGNYEQYF. In DNA form, the CDR3 reads TGTGCCAGCAGCTCCCAAGGGGGGAACTACGAGCAGTACTTC.

In this sample, this clonotype turned up a few times. The chain uses TRBV9 and TRBJ1-3; 9 nucleotides align to TRBD1. J was trimmed by 0 bases and V by 3 bases; bases with no gene match: 10. Per the germline V gene, CDR1 is SGDLS and CDR2 is YYNGEE. There are 18 residues in the CDR3. The CDR3, as DNA: TGTGCCAGCAGCGCCAGGGGACAGGGATGGAGCTCTGGAAACACCATATATTTT. Amino acid sequence: CASSARGQGWSSGNTIYF.

The chain employs TRBV6-2 or TRBV6-3 and TRBJ2-7; perhaps TRBD1 as D (5 bases). The CDR3 length is 13 residues. V lost 7 bases and J lost 2, with 12 bases in between. Germline CDR1 reads MNHEY; CDR2 reads SVGEGT. For the CDR3, the DNA is TGTGCCAGCATCAAGGACAAAACCTACGAGCAGTACTTC. Protein: CASIKDKTYEQYF.

The chain joins TRBV4-1 to TRBJ2-5; D could derive from TRBD1 or TRBD2 (6 bases each). CDR1 is MGHRA, CDR2 YSYEKL, per germline. The V end lost 0 bases, the J end lost 5 bases, and 22 bases lay between the germline ends. CDR3 length equals 18 residues. This CDR3 reads CASSQDQEITGRRETQYF. The DNA of the CDR3 is TGCGCCAGCAGCCAAGATCAGGAGATAACAGGGAGGCGGGAGACCCAGTACTTC.

This clonotype was observed at least ten times. The chain combines TRBV7-9 with TRBJ2-2; D call uncertain. This CDR3 spans 14 amino acids. Per the germline V gene, CDR1 is SEHNR and CDR2 is FQNEAQ (reference sequence). Trimming stripped 6 bases from V and 0 bases from J, with 8 bases between. This CDR3 reads CASRDNANTGELFF. DNA of the CDR3: TGTGCCAGCAGAGACAACGCGAACACCGGGGAGCTGTTTTTT.

The chain combines TRBV19 with TRBJ1-2; 9 nucleotides align to TRBD1. In germline, CDR1 is LNHDA, CDR2 SQIVND (reference sequence). V shed 7 bases and J 5 bases; nucleotides not matched to a gene: 8. The CDR3 runs 14 residues. CDR3 sequence: CASTRDRDSYGYTF. The CDR3 bases are TGTGCCAGTACAAGGGACAGGGACTCTTATGGCTACACCTTC.

Only a few counts were recorded for this clonotype. V usage is TRBV18 and J usage is TRBJ2-7, with no clear D. CDR1 and CDR2 from the germline V gene are KGHSH and LQKENI. With 5 bases removed from V and 5 bases from J, the gap between germline ends came to 10 bases. The CDR3 length is 12 residues. This CDR3 reads CASSKTQHEQYF. CDR3 bases: TGTGCCAGCTCAAAAACCCAACACGAGCAGTACTTC.

The J gene is TRBJ2-1, the V gene TRBV7-9; 9 bases fit TRBD2. V shed 3 bases, J shed 7 bases, and the junction held 19 bases outside the gene matches. This CDR3 region has 19 residues. Per germline, CDR1 SEHNR and CDR2 FQNEAQ (reference sequence). The CDR3 protein is CASSLSMASGDHSSNEQFF. The CDR3, as DNA: TGTGCCAGCAGCTTGTCCATGGCTAGCGGGGACCACTCCTCGAATGAGCAGTTCTTC.

The sample holds many counts of this clonotype. The J gene is TRBJ1-2, the V gene TRBV7-2; 7 bases line up with TRBD1. CDR1 is SGHTA, CDR2 FQGNSA, per germline. The CDR3 has 16 residues. With 1 base clipped from V and 5 bases from J, the junction kept 10 bases outside the gene matches. Here the CDR3 reads CASSLVSGGADYGYTF. In DNA, the CDR3 is TGTGCCAGCAGCTTAGTTTCAGGGGGAGCGGATTATGGCTACACCTTC.

A few counts support this clonotype. The chain carries TRBV7-3 and TRBJ2-1, with D unclear. CDR1 and CDR2 from the germline V gene are SGHTA and FQGTGA. The germline V and J ends were trimmed by 3 bases and 0 bases, with 9 bases remaining between them. CDR3 length: 15 amino acids. CDR3 nucleotides: TGTGCCAGCAGCTTGGATCAAAGCTCCTACAATGAGCAGTTCTTC. Translation gives CASSLDQSSYNEQFF.

This clonotype has just a few counts. The V call is TRBV20-1, the J call TRBJ2-1, with D possibly TRBD2 on 6 matching bases. Trimming took off 6 bases at V and 5 bases at J, with 11 bases between the two ends. The CDR3 sequence is 12 residues long. The germline V gene encodes CDR1 DFQATT and CDR2 SNEGSKA (reference sequence). CDR3: CSAPDYNNEQFF. The CDR3, as DNA: TGCAGTGCACCGGACTACAACAATGAGCAGTTCTTC.

The chain carries TRBV2 and TRBJ2-5, with TRBD1 as a possible D gene (5 bases). V was cut by 5 bases and J by 7 bases, with 17 bases left in between. The CDR3 has 14 amino acids. Germline CDR1 and CDR2: SNHLY and FYNNEI. CDR3 sequence: CASSQGEPRRTQYF. The CDR3 region has the DNA TGTGCCAGCAGTCAGGGTGAACCAAGACGGACCCAGTACTTC.

This clonotype was counted only a few times. The rearrangement joins TRBV20-1 to TRBJ1-1; D ambiguous. V lost 4 bases and J 3 bases, leaving 15 bases between the germline ends. CDR1 DFQATT and CDR2 SNEGSKA come from the germline V gene (reference sequence). CDR3 length: 14 residues. CDR3 in amino acids: CSAMRVSLHTEAFF. The CDR3 region has the DNA TGCAGTGCTATGAGAGTCAGCTTACACACTGAAGCTTTCTTT.

The chain combines TRBV19 with TRBJ1-2, with D possibly TRBD1 on 6 matching bases. V lost 6 bases and J lost 2, with 16 bases in between. Germline CDR1 reads LNHDA; CDR2 reads SQIVND (reference sequence). CDR3 length equals 15 residues. CDR3: CASRESDSRNYGYTF. CDR3 nucleotide sequence: TGTGCCAGTAGGGAATCGGACAGTAGGAACTATGGCTACACCTTC.

Only a few counts were recorded for this clonotype. This sequence joins TRBV7-2 and TRBJ1-1; possibly TRBD1 for D (6 bases). The ends were cut back, 6 bases at V and 1 base at J, with 18 bases in the middle. This CDR3 has 16 amino acids. CDR1 is SGHTA and CDR2 is FQGNSA in the germline V gene. The CDR3 DNA follows: TGTGCCAGCAGGAGATCCGGGACAACTTCGAACACTGAAGCTTTCTTT. Protein sequence: CASRRSGTTSNTEAFF. Using reference TRBV7-2 and TRBJ1-1 for the parts outside the CDR3, the full variable domain is GAGVSQSPSNKVTEKGKDVELRCDPISGHTALYWYRQSLGQGLEFLIYFQGNSAPDKSGLPSDRFSAERTGGSVSTLTIQRTQQEDSAVYLCASRRSGTTSNTEAFFGQGTRLTVV.

This clonotype was detected only a few times. This chain uses TRBV6-5 with TRBJ2-1; a possible D gene is TRBD2 (6 bases). The CDR3 spans 12 residues. Germline V lookup: CDR1 MNHEY, CDR2 SVGAGI. V lost 0 bases, J lost 13 bases, and 10 bases lay in between. Written as DNA, the CDR3 is TGTGCCAGCAGTTACTCAGGTAGCGGACAGTTCTTC. It yields the protein CASSYSGSGQFF.

The chain is built from TRBV19 and TRBJ2-7; D is possibly TRBD1 or TRBD2 (5 bases each). Trimming shortened V by 5 bases and J by 4 bases, and 18 bases separated the two germline ends. Germline V gene lookup returns CDR1 LNHDA and CDR2 SQIVND (reference sequence). CDR3 length: 15 amino acids. The CDR3, as DNA: TGTGCCAGTAGTCGAGGGGAGTCCCCCGCATACGAGCAGTACTTC. This translates into CASSRGESPAYEQYF.

The rearrangement links TRBV20-1 to TRBJ1-5; a possible D gene is TRBD1 (5 bases). CDR3 length: 13 amino acids. Trimming took off 5 bases at V and 3 bases at J, with 11 bases between the two ends. In germline, CDR1 is DFQATT, CDR2 SNEGSKA (reference sequence). The CDR3 region has the DNA TGCAGTGCTCAGTCAGGGTCCAATCAGCCCCAGCATTTT. Its translation: CSAQSGSNQPQHF.

This clonotype was observed at least ten times. The V call is TRBV19, the J call TRBJ2-7, with 14 nucleotides matching TRBD2. Germline V CDR1 and CDR2: LNHDA, SQIVND (reference sequence). CDR3 length: 16 residues. V lost 3 bases, J lost 4 bases, and 5 bases stayed unmatched. DNA for the CDR3: TGTGCCAGTAGTATGGGACTAGCGGGAGCGGTTTACGAGCAGTACTTC. Amino acids: CASSMGLAGAVYEQYF.

The V and J genes are TRBV18 and TRBJ2-1; 9 positions match TRBD2. The ends lost 3 bases at V and 6 bases at J; junction bases unmatched: 0. The germline V gene encodes CDR1 KGHSH and CDR2 LQKENI. The CDR3 consists of 13 residues. CDR3 DNA sequence: TGTGCCAGCTCACCGGGACTAGCCAATGAGCAGTTCTTC. Amino acid sequence: CASSPGLANEQFF.

This clonotype was found a few times. The CDR3 DNA reads TGTGCCAGCAGCCCACCGGGGATGGCGCCGGTTGAGCAGTTCTTC. This encodes CASSPPGMAPVEQFF. This chain uses TRBV7-6 with TRBJ2-1; a possible D gene is TRBD2 (5 bases). Germline V CDR1 and CDR2: SGHVS, FNYEAQ. CDR3 length: 15 residues. V was pared by 5 bases and J by 9 bases, with 20 bases between.